The 29 T cell receptor beta chains listed next were all sequenced from one sample in a study of blood T cell repertoires in COVID-19 (dated by TCRdb to the early 2020s). The library was built by means of the immunoSEQ multiplex PCR assay. Imported from immuneACCESS, the table was reduced by TCRdb to in-frame sequences with V and J called. These copies leave out some clones; in studies compared against another copy, an unresolved V gene accounts for under half, and the cause of the remainder is not known. The sample table records about 270,000 clones; roughly 88% of these occur just once. The top ten clones comprise 0.8% to 1% of the sample. Source material: PBMCs or T cells enriched from blood (not recorded which). These receptors were taken from a woman aged 25 to 39 who had recovered from COVID-19.

V is TRBV6-5 and J is TRBJ2-7; possible D gene TRBD2, 5 bases. CDR3 length: 14 amino acids. V lost 5 bases and J lost 7, with 18 bases in between. Germline values: CDR1 MNHEY, CDR2 SVGAGI. CDR3 loop: CASSPLAQPGEQYF. As DNA, the CDR3 is TGTGCCAGCAGTCCCCTAGCCCAGCCCGGGGAGCAGTACTTC.

The chain joins TRBV7-3 to TRBJ2-5, with 7 bases aligning to TRBD2. The CDR3 runs 13 residues. Germline V gives CDR1 SGHTA, CDR2 FQGTGA. With 0 bases clipped from V and 5 bases from J, the junction kept 0 bases outside the gene matches. CDR3 amino acids: CASSLTSGETQYF. DNA for the CDR3: TGTGCCAGCAGCTTAACTAGCGGGGAGACCCAGTACTTC.

This chain links TRBV6-1 with TRBJ1-2; D call uncertain. Germline CDR1 is MNHNS and CDR2 is SASEGT. The V gene lost 3 bases and the J gene lost 0 bases, with 14 bases spanning the gap. CDR3 length: 16 amino acids. Here the CDR3 reads CASSDKAASSNYGYTF. The CDR3 nucleotides are TGTGCCAGCAGTGACAAGGCGGCCAGCTCTAACTATGGCTACACCTTC.

This clone was recorded only once. The chain uses TRBV10-3 and TRBJ1-4; D is possibly TRBD1 (5 bases). Trimming cost V 2 bases and J 5 bases, with 9 bases left between them. The germline V gene has CDR1 ENHRY and CDR2 SYGVKD. CDR3 length: 14 residues. CDR3 amino acids: CAISEMKGNEKLFF. The CDR3, as DNA: TGTGCCATCAGTGAGATGAAGGGGAATGAAAAACTGTTTTTT.

This clone appeared once. This rearrangement joins TRBV5-1 to TRBJ1-1; TRBD1 aligns across 8 bases. The CDR3 sequence is 14 residues long. The germline CDR1 and CDR2 sequences are SGHRS and YFSETQ. J lost 11 bases, V lost 3 bases, and 12 bases had no gene match. The CDR3, as DNA: TGCGCCAGCAGCTCGCCTGGACAGGGTATTGGGGCTTTCTTT. Its translation is CASSSPGQGIGAFF.

The chain combines TRBV12-3 or TRBV12-4 with TRBJ2-7, with 7 bases fitting TRBD2. V shed 5 bases, J shed 5 bases, and the junction held 3 bases outside the gene matches. The CDR3 length is 12 residues. The CDR3 loop reads CASSSGIHEQYF. CDR3 bases: TGTGCCAGCAGTAGCGGGATCCACGAGCAGTACTTC.

The V call is TRBV14, the J call TRBJ2-5; 7 bases map to TRBD2. CDR1 is SGHDN, CDR2 FVKESK, per germline. This CDR3 spans 13 amino acids. Trimming cost V 1 base and J 4 bases; bases outside gene matches: 0. The CDR3 loop reads CASSQGLAETQYF. The CDR3 bases are TGTGCCAGCAGCCAAGGACTAGCAGAGACCCAGTACTTC.

The chain combines TRBV10-3 with TRBJ1-1, with D possibly matching TRBD1 (6 bases). The CDR3 runs to 16 residues. The ends were cut back, 7 bases at V and 0 bases at J, with 18 bases in the middle. Germline values: CDR1 ENHRY, CDR2 SYGVKD. The CDR3 is CAIKRDNFLLNTEAFF. As DNA, the CDR3 is TGTGCCATCAAACGGGACAACTTCCTACTGAACACTGAAGCTTTCTTT.

This sequence joins TRBV9 and TRBJ2-5; perhaps TRBD1 as D (7 bases). V lost 0 bases and J lost 5, with 14 bases in between. Per germline, CDR1 SGDLS and CDR2 YYNGEE. There are 15 residues in the CDR3. CDR3 region: CASSVEGGTAETQYF. The CDR3 DNA follows: TGTGCCAGCAGCGTAGAAGGGGGGACAGCTGAGACCCAGTACTTC.

The rearrangement links TRBV25-1 to TRBJ2-2, with 11 bases matching TRBD1. The J segment lost 5 bases and the V segment lost 6 bases, leaving 8 bases of the junction unmatched. Germline V gives CDR1 MGHDK, CDR2 SYGVNS. This CDR3 contains 16 residues. The CDR3 here is CASSGRTGGSTGELFF. The DNA for the CDR3 is TGTGCCAGCAGCGGGCGGACAGGGGGCTCAACCGGGGAGCTGTTTTTT.

This clone has more than one count but fewer than ten. This chain joins TRBV18 and TRBJ1-4; 9 bases agree with TRBD1. Germline CDR1 is KGHSH and CDR2 is LQKENI. The CDR3 sequence is 15 residues long. Germline trimming cut 0 bases from V and 5 bases from J; bases unmatched to any gene: 1. DNA of the CDR3: TGTGCCAGCTCACCACCCGGGACAGGGAATGAAAAACTGTTTTTT. Translating gives CASSPPGTGNEKLFF.

This clone was picked up one time. This rearrangement joins TRBV11-3 to TRBJ2-5, with 11 bases fitting TRBD1. After removal of 1 base from V and 2 bases from J, the junction contained 9 bases not matched to a gene. The CDR3 length is 18 residues. CDR1 and CDR2 (germline): SGHNT, YENEEA. DNA for the CDR3: TGTGCCAGCAGCTTAGGACGAATTGGACAGGGGGCGCAAGAGACCCAGTACTTC. It codes for CASSLGRIGQGAQETQYF.

The chain employs TRBV28 and TRBJ1-5; D not resolved. The CDR3 is made up of 15 amino acids. The ends were cut back, 2 bases at V and 0 bases at J, with 8 bases in the middle. From germline, CDR1 is MDHEN and CDR2 SYDVKM. CDR3 sequence (DNA): TGTGCCAGCAGTTTAGCGGATTATAGCAATCAGCCCCAGCATTTT. Amino acid sequence: CASSLADYSNQPQHF.

The genes are TRBV28 and TRBJ2-1, with D maybe TRBD1 (5 bases). Germline CDR1 is MDHEN and CDR2 is SYDVKM. V lost 3 bases and J lost 1, with 13 bases in between. This CDR3 is built from 16 residues. The CDR3 is CASSLVVGQSYNEQFF. The CDR3 nucleotides are TGTGCCAGCAGTTTGGTGGTGGGGCAGTCCTACAATGAGCAGTTCTTC.

The chain combines TRBV16 with TRBJ2-3, with TRBD2 matching over 11 bases. The CDR3 has 15 amino acids. CDR1 and CDR2 from the germline V gene are KGHSY and FQNENV. The ends lost 4 bases at V and 2 bases at J; junction bases unmatched: 2. The CDR3 loop reads CASSRTSGSTDTQYF. The CDR3 coding sequence is TGTGCCAGCAGCCGGACTAGCGGGTCCACAGATACGCAGTATTTT. Complete variable domain (other parts from reference TRBV16 and TRBJ2-3): GEEVAQTPKHLVRGEGQKAKLYCAPIKGHSYVFWYQQVLKNEFKFLISFQNENVFDETGMPKERFSAKCLPNSPCSLEIQATKLEDSAVYFCASSRTSGSTDTQYFGPGTRLTVL.

The J gene is TRBJ2-5, the V gene TRBV9; D is undetermined. The CDR3 is 13 residues long. CDR1 and CDR2 from the germline V gene are SGDLS and YYNGEE. Trimming removed 4 bases from V and 1 base from J, with 8 bases in between. The CDR3 reads CASSQETQETQYF. Here the CDR3 DNA reads TGTGCCAGCAGCCAGGAAACCCAAGAGACCCAGTACTTC.

The CDR3 protein is CASSLTSYRDEQYF. Written as DNA, the CDR3 is TGTGCCAGCAGCTTAACTAGCTATAGAGACGAGCAGTACTTC. This chain uses TRBV7-2 with TRBJ2-7; maybe TRBD2 (6 bases). Germline V lookup: CDR1 SGHTA, CDR2 FQGNSA. CDR3 length: 14 residues. V lost 2 bases, J lost 5 bases, and 13 bases lay in between.

The chain combines TRBV5-1 with TRBJ1-2; 11 positions match TRBD1. The germline CDR1 and CDR2 sequences are SGHRS and YFSETQ. With V trimmed by 4 bases and J by 7 bases, 9 bases remained unmatched. CDR3 length: 15 amino acids. CDR3: CASSRGTGGVPGYTF. The CDR3 DNA reads TGCGCCAGCAGCCGTGGGACAGGGGGAGTCCCTGGCTACACCTTC.

The CDR3 here is CASKQNPGQGGEQYF. Written as DNA, the CDR3 is TGTGCCAGCAAGCAGAACCCGGGACAGGGAGGCGAGCAGTACTTC. The chain uses TRBV27 and TRBJ2-7; TRBD1 matches 9 bases. The CDR3 covers 15 residues. Germline values: CDR1 MNHEY, CDR2 SMNVEV (reference sequence). Germline trimming cut 7 bases from V and 6 bases from J; bases unmatched to any gene: 13.

This chain uses TRBV29-1 with TRBJ2-1, with 13 bases aligning to TRBD2. Germline V gives CDR1 SQVTM, CDR2 ANQGSEA. The CDR3 has 14 residues. The ends lost 8 bases at V and 8 bases at J; junction bases unmatched: 9. CDR3 DNA sequence: TGCAGCACGTTAAGGACTAGCGGGAGCGATGAGCAGTTCTTC. It translates to CSTLRTSGSDEQFF.

This rearrangement joins TRBV6-5 to TRBJ2-6; D is uncertain. Germline V CDR1 and CDR2: MNHEY, SVGAGI. Trimming removed 7 bases from V and 0 bases from J, with 10 bases in between. This CDR3 region has 15 residues. CDR3 protein: CASTHYNSGANVLTF. The CDR3 DNA follows: TGTGCCAGCACCCACTACAACTCTGGGGCCAACGTCCTGACTTTC.

The CDR3, as DNA: TGCGCCAGCCGCCTAGGCCACACTGAAGCTTTCTTT. Translated: CASRLGHTEAFF. The chain combines TRBV5-1 with TRBJ1-1; D call uncertain. This CDR3 region has 12 residues. CDR1 is SGHRS, CDR2 YFSETQ, per germline. Trimming pared 7 bases from V and 3 bases from J, leaving 10 bases between.

This chain links TRBV12-3 or TRBV12-4 with TRBJ1-2; 8 bases match TRBD1. The V segment lost 6 bases and the J segment 6 bases; nucleotides outside the gene matches: 6. The CDR3 runs to 13 residues. The CDR3: CASSSGQEDGYTF. CDR3 DNA: TGTGCCAGCAGCTCGGGACAGGAAGATGGCTACACCTTC.

J is TRBJ2-4 and V is TRBV24-1; TRBD1 aligns across 8 bases. V shed 2 bases and J 10 bases; nucleotides not matched to a gene: 6. Germline CDR1 KGHDR, CDR2 SFDVKD. The CDR3 loop spans 14 amino acids. The CDR3 reads CATSDWTGTGIQYF. CDR3 bases: TGTGCCACCAGTGATTGGACCGGGACAGGAATTCAGTACTTC.

J is TRBJ2-7 and V is TRBV19, with 12 bases matching TRBD2. CDR1 and CDR2 from the germline V gene are LNHDA and SQIVND (reference sequence). Trimming took 1 base from V and 6 from J; bases not matched to a gene: 7. This CDR3 region has 16 residues. CDR3 nucleotide sequence: TGTGCCAGTAGTATAGCCCGACTAGCGGGAGTCGTCGAGCAGTACTTC. This translates into CASSIARLAGVVEQYF.

This sequence joins TRBV6-5 and TRBJ1-2; maybe TRBD1 (6 bases). Trimming removed 0 bases at V and 4 bases at J, with 15 bases between. The CDR3 sequence is 16 residues long. CDR1 MNHEY and CDR2 SVGAGI come from the germline V gene. In DNA, the CDR3 is TGTGCCAGCAGTTACTCTTCGGGGTTAGGGGGCTATGGCTACACCTTC. Protein product: CASSYSSGLGGYGYTF.

The chain is built from TRBV18 and TRBJ1-2; D perhaps matches TRBD1 (6 bases). The CDR3 is made up of 18 amino acids. V shed 4 bases and J shed 4 bases, with 25 bases lying between them. From germline, CDR1 is KGHSH and CDR2 LQKENI. CDR3 sequence (DNA): TGTGCCAGCTCACTCGATATACCCGCGTCGACAGGTCCCTATGGCTACACCTTC. Translated, it gives CASSLDIPASTGPYGYTF.

On this clone: The same CDR3 is also encoded by other DNA sequences in this sample. The V gene is TRBV9, the J gene TRBJ2-5; unclear D gene. CDR1 and CDR2 (germline): SGDLS, YYNGEE. V lost 0 bases, J lost 1 base, and 7 bases lay in between. The CDR3 sequence is 14 residues long. CDR3 nucleotides: TGTGCCAGCAGCGTAGACAGAACCCAAGAGACCCAGTACTTC. This encodes CASSVDRTQETQYF.

J is TRBJ2-7 and V is TRBV28; TRBD2 agrees at 7 bases. CDR1 is MDHEN and CDR2 is SYDVKM in the germline V gene. The CDR3 is made up of 14 amino acids. V dropped 4 bases and J dropped 3; count of bases not matched to a gene: 6. The CDR3 region is CASSSSGSYYEQYF. CDR3 nucleotides: TGTGCCAGCAGTTCTAGCGGCTCATACTACGAGCAGTACTTC. Combining the CDR3 with reference TRBV28 and TRBJ2-7 gives the whole variable domain DVKVTQSSRYLVKRTGEKVFLECVQDMDHENMFWYRQDPGLGLRLIYFSYDVKMKEKGDIPEGYSVSREKKERFSLILESASTNQTSMYLCASSSSGSYYEQYFGPGTRLTVT.